This T cell receptor beta chain was recorded in a study of siplizumab effects on memory and regulatory T cells. General study results and limits: Sequences below about 10^-5 frequency were poorly captured, and few alloreactive clones mapped to unstimulated subsets. Siplizumab conditions gave an average of around 64% Treg-derived mappable alloreactive CD4+ clones, versus around 26% for controls. Tregs that proliferated in siplizumab cultures did not have their suppressive function confirmed. Greater diversity than memory cells seemed evident in naive T cells, which also appeared to be major alloresponse contributors.

Here immunoSEQ multiplex PCR was the method, and the copy in TCRdb shows in-frame clones only, minus some. The sample lists some 100,000 clones, about 90% occurring once. The germline gives CDR1 MNHEY, CDR2 SVGAGI. The CDR3 has 16 residues. The V gene lost 0 bases and the J gene lost 1 base, with 11 bases spanning the gap. Remarks on this clone: What it binds is not known.

Sequencing was performed on CD4+ T cells sorted from blood. The sequence was collected from a human donor in good health. The chain has TRBV6-5 and TRBJ2-3, with no clear D. The chain's CDR3 is CASSYSSGLRTDTQYF. The CDR3 DNA reads as TGTGCCAGCAGTTACTCCAGTGGGCTCCGCACAGATACGCAGTATTTT.